This section outlines one TCR beta chain sequence together with its context. How the authors handled the data: Using reference gene primer amplification, nucleated cell counts were estimated. Measured with immunoSEQ multiplex PCR; TCRdb has only the in-frame clones, and not every one. For V, J and clone size, that table is used; D and trimming come from the DNA. The sample has 75,000 to 85,000 clones; 80% to 90% are singletons. The entry originates in a study of blood T cell repertoires in COVID-19. Study-wide context: Specimens from acute and convalescent COVID-19 originated in the United States, Italy and Spain. From T cells, B-cell-depleted T cells, or PBMCs came the material, which was cDNA or gDNA.

Sequences were obtained from peripheral blood. The TCR originated in a human donor in a cohort sampled during active COVID-19.

In nucleotides, the CDR3 is TGTGCCAGCAGCCCTCGGACAGGGGGAGAGACCCAGTACTTC. Translating it yields CASSPRTGGETQYF. This chain joins TRBV11-3 and TRBJ2-5; 10 bases are shared with TRBD1. Looked up from germline, CDR1 is SGHNT and CDR2 is YENEEA. This CDR3 is 14 amino acids long. V was clipped by 5 bases and J by 4 bases; unmatched bases: 4.